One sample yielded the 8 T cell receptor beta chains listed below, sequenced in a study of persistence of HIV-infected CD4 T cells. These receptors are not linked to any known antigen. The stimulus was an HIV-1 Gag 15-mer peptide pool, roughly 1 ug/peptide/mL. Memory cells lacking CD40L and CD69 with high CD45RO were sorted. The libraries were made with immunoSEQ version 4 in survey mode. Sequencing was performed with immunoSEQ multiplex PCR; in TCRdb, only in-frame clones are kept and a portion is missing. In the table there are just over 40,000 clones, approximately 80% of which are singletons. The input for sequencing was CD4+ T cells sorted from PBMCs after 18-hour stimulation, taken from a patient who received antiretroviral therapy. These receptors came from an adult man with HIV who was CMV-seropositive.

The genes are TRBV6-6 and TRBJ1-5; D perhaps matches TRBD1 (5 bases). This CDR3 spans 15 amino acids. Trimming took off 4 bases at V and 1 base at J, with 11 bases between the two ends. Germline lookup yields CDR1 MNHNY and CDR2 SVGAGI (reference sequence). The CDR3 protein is CASSSNSGSNQPQHF. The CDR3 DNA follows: TGTGCCAGCAGTTCAAATTCAGGGAGCAATCAGCCCCAGCATTTT.

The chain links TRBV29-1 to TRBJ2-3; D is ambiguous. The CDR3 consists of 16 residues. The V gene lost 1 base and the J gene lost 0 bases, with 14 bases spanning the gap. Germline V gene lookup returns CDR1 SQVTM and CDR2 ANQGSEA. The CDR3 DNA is TGCAGCGTTGAAGTCGGGCAGAGCTTGAGCACAGATACGCAGTATTTT. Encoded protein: CSVEVGQSLSTDTQYF.

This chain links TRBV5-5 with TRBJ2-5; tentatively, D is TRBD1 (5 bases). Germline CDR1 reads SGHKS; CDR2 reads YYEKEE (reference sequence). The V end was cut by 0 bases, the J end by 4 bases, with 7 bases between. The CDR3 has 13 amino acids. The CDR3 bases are TGTGCCAGCAGCTTGGAGGGGCTAGAGACCCAGTACTTC. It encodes CASSLEGLETQYF.

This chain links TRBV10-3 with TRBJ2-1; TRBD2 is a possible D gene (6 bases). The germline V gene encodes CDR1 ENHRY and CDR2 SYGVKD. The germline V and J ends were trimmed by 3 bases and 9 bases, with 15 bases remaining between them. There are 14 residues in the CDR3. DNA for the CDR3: TGTGCCATCAGTGACGTTGCGGGAAGGCGTGAGCAGTTCTTC. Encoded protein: CAISDVAGRREQFF.

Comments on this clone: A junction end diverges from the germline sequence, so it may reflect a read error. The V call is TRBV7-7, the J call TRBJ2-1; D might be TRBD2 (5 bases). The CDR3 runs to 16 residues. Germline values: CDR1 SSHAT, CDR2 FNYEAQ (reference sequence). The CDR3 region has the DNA TGTGCTAGCAGCCTCATTAGGACTCACCCAAAAGCTGAGCAGTTCTTC. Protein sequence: CASSLIRTHPKAEQFF. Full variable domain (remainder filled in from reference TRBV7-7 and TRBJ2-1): GAGVSQSPRYKVTKRGQDVTLRCDPISSHATLYWYQQALGQGPEFLTYFNYEAQPDKSGLPSDRFSAERPEGSISTLTIQRTEQRDSAMYRCASSLIRTHPKAEQFFGPGTRLTVL.

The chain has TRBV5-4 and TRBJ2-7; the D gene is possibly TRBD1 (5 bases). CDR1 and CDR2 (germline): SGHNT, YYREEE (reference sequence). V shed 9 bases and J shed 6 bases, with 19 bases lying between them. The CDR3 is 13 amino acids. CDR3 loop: CATSTDLNSEQYF. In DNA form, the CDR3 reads TGTGCCACTTCGACAGACTTGAATTCCGAGCAGTACTTC.

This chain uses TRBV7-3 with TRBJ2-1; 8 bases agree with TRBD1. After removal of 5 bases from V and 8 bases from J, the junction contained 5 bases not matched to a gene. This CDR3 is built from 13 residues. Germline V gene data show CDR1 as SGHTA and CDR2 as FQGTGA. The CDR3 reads CASSVQGGDEQFF. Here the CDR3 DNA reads TGTGCCAGCAGCGTACAGGGGGGCGATGAGCAGTTCTTC.

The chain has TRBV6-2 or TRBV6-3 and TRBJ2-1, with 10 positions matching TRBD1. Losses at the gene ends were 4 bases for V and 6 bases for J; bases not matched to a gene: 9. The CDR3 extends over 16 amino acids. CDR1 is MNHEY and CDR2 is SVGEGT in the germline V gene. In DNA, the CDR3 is TGTGCCAGCAGTTTTCCGGGACAGGGGATCGGCAATGAGCAGTTCTTC. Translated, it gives CASSFPGQGIGNEQFF.